This is a list of T cell receptor beta chains from one sample in a study of T cell responses to AZD1222 COVID-19 vaccine. Produced via immunoSEQ multiplex PCR; TCRdb's table is partial and in-frame only. The sample lists fewer than 150,000 clones; approximately 85% were seen once. The sample consisted of peripheral blood, taken on day 0 of AZD1222 vaccination. The source of these receptors is an adult in good health. Both conserved end residues are part of each CDR3. A D gene is named only where the DNA matches it firmly. Rows may omit the clone size; those that give it use once, few, many or a size class.

-	TRBJ1-5	-	TRBV15	TGTGCCACCAGCAGAGAGTACCATCAGCCCCAGCATTTT	CATSREYHQPQHF
-	TRBJ1-4	-	TRBV20-1	TGCAGTGCTAGACCCGATGAAAAACTGTTTTTT	CSARPDEKLFF
TRBD1	TRBJ1-1	-	TRBV6-5	TGTGCCAGCAGTAAAAGGGACAGGGGGTTCACTGAAGCTTTCTTT	CASSKRDRGFTEAFF
-	TRBJ1-6	few	TRBV10-3	TGTGCCATCAGTGAATGGGGACGGTATAATTCACCCCTCCACTTT	CAISEWGRYNSPLHF
-	TRBJ2-7	-	TRBV11-2	TGTGCCAGCAGCTTAGCGCCCGGGGAAAACTACGAGCAGTACTTC	CASSLAPGENYEQYF
TRBD1	TRBJ1-5	-	TRBV12-3/TRBV12-4	TGTGCCAGCGGGACAGGGCTTGGGCCCCAGCATTTT	CASGTGLGPQHF
TRBD2	TRBJ2-5	few	TRBV5-8	TGTGCCAGCAGCTCCGGGACTAGCGGGGTAGGAGAGACCCAGTACTTC	CASSSGTSGVGETQYF
-	TRBJ2-5	-	TRBV12-3/TRBV12-4	TGTGCCAGCAACAGGAGAAGGGGGGAGACCCAGTACTTC	CASNRRRGETQYF
-	TRBJ1-4	-	TRBV11-3	TGTGCCAGCACCGACTGGGGCGCTAATGAAAAACTGTTTTTT	CASTDWGANEKLFF
TRBD1	TRBJ2-5	few	TRBV5-1	TGCGCCAGCAACGGGGGACAGGTTGAGACCCAGTACTTC	CASNGGQVETQYF
TRBD1	TRBJ2-7	-	TRBV19	TGTGCCAGTAGTGGACAGGGGGCCCCCGAGCAGTACTTC	CASSGQGAPEQYF
-	TRBJ1-5	-	TRBV6-5	TGTGCCAGCAGTTACCGGGGCAAGGCTGGCAATCAGCCCCAGCATTTT	CASSYRGKAGNQPQHF
TRBD1	TRBJ1-5	-	TRBV6-5	TGTGCCAGCAGCTCGACAGGGAACCAGCCCCAGCATTTT	CASSSTGNQPQHF
TRBD1	TRBJ2-7	-	TRBV4-2	TGTGCCAGCAGCCCCTACTCCCTCCGGGACAGGGTGGGCGAGCAGTACTTC	CASSPYSLRDRVGEQYF
-	TRBJ1-5	-	TRBV28	TGTGCCAGCAGGGTCCCGACGGGGTACAATCAGCCCCAGCATTTT	CASRVPTGYNQPQHF
-	TRBJ2-7	-	TRBV10-3	TGTGCCATCAGTGCGGACTATCGACCCTACGAGCAGTACTTC	CAISADYRPYEQYF
-	TRBJ1-1	-	TRBV6-1	TGTGCCAGCAGTGACAGGTCGGGGCACACTGAAGCTTTCTTT	CASSDRSGHTEAFF
-	TRBJ1-2	-	TRBV20-1	TGCAGTGCTAGTCGGGGTGACGGGGGCTACACCTTC	CSASRGDGGYTF
-	TRBJ2-7	-	TRBV7-6	TGTGCCAGCAGCTCCCAAGGAGGGACCTCCTACGAGCAGTACTTC	CASSSQGGTSYEQYF
-	TRBJ1-2	few	TRBV11-3	TGTGCCAGCAGCTTAGATGGGACGAGGGGCGCCGACTATGGCTACACCTTC	CASSLDGTRGADYGYTF
TRBD1	TRBJ2-3	-	TRBV19	TGTGCCAGTGGAATACAGGGGTCAAGGTCAGATACGCAGTATTTT	CASGIQGSRSDTQYF
-	TRBJ2-1	-	TRBV11-2	TGTGCCAGCAGCTTAGGGGCACACAATGAGCAGTTCTTC	CASSLGAHNEQFF
-	TRBJ2-2	-	TRBV5-1	TGCGCCAGCAGCCAAGCAACAGGGACTGGAGCCGGGGAGCTGTTTTTT	CASSQATGTGAGELFF